The sequence of this TCR beta chain was determined in a study of shared clonotypes between healthy human individuals. The repertoire was sequenced with immunoSEQ multiplex PCR; TCRdb's copy has only in-frame clones and lacks some. The data hold over a million clones, with 75% to 80% observed a single time. Study-wide results and limits: Naive subsets generally exceeded memory subsets in estimated richness.

From CD4+ cells came CD45RA+ naive and CD45RA-negative memory subsets. V was shortened by 0 bases and J by 3 bases, with 7 bases between the two germline ends. Germline V gives CDR1 SGHRS, CDR2 YFSETQ. The CDR3 spans 13 residues. Regarding this clone: Its antigen is not identified.

This clonotype was obtained from a man between 18 and 29 years old in good health. Some clones in this sample may be carry-over from other donors' samples. This sequence joins TRBV5-1 and TRBJ2-7, with D unclear. Sequenced material: memory CD4+ T cells from PBMCs. Subset denoted: CD45RA-negative fraction. The CDR3 spells CASSLADGYEQYF. CDR3 bases: TGCGCCAGCAGCTTGGCTGACGGCTACGAGCAGTACTTC.